This T cell receptor (beta chain) was recovered during a study of shared clonotypes between healthy human individuals. Authors' processing steps: Owing to the provision of junction-only sequences devoid of quality scores by immunoSEQ, filtering differed. Sequenced by immunoSEQ multiplex PCR; TCRdb stores in-frame clones only, minus some. V, J and clone size are those of that table, while D and trimming were read from the DNA. The sample has 1.5 million to 2.5 million clones; about 95% are singletons. CD45RO-negative CD8 cells positively selected for CCR7 made up the naive population, which excluded terminally differentiated effector memory CD45RA+ cells. CDR1 is SGHDT and CDR2 is YYEEEE in the germline V gene. Trimming removed 1 base at V and 2 bases at J, with 13 bases between. This CDR3 has 15 residues.

Sequences were obtained from naive CD8+ T cells sorted from blood. This sequence originates from a man aged 18-30 years in good health. The chain carries TRBV5-6 and TRBJ2-7; D not resolved. CDR3: CASSLSVGPAYEQYF. The CDR3 DNA reads as TGTGCCAGCAGCTTGTCGGTTGGGCCTGCCTACGAGCAGTACTTC.